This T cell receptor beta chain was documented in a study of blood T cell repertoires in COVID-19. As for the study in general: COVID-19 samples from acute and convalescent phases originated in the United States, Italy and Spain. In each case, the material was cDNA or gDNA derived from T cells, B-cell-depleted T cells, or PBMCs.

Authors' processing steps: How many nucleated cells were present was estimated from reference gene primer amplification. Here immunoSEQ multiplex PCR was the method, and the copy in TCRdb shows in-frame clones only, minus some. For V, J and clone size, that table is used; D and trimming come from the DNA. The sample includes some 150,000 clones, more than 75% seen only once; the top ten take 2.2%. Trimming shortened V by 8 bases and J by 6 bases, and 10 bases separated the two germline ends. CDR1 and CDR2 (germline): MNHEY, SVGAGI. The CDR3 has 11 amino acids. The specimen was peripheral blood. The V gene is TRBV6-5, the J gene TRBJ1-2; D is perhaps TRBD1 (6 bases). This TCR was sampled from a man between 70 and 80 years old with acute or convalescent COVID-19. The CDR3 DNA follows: TGTGCCAGCCCCGAGGGGGATGGCTACACCTTC. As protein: CASPEGDGYTF.